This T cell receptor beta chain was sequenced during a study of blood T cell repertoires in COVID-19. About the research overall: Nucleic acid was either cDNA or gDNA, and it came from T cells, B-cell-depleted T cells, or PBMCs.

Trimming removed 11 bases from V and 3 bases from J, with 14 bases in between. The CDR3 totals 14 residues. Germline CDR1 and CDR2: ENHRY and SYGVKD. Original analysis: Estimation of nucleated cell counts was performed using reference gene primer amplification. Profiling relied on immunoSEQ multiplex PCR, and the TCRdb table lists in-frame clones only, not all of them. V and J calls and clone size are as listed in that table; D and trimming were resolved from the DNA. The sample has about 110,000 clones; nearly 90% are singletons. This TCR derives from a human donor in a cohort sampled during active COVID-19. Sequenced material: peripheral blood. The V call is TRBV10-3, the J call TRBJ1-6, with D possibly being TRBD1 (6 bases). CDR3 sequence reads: CASSQDSYNSPLHF. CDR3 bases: TGTGCCTCCAGCCAGGACAGCTATAATTCACCCCTCCACTTT.